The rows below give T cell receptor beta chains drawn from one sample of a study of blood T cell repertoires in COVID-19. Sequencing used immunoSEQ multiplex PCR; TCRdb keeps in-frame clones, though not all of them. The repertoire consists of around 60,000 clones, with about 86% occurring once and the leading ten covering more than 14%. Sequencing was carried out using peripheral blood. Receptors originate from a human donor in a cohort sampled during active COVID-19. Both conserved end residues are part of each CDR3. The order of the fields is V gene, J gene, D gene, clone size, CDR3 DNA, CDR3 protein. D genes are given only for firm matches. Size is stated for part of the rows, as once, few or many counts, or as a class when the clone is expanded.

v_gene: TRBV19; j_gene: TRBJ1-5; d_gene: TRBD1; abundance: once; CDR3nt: TGTGCCAGTGGGACAGGGAATCAGCCCCAGCATTTT; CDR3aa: CASGTGNQPQHF
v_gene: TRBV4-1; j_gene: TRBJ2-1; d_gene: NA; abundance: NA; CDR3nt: TGCGCCAGCAGCCAAGAGGGGCTCAGACGGAGGGGGCATGAGCAGTTCTTC; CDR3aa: CASSQEGLRRRGHEQFF
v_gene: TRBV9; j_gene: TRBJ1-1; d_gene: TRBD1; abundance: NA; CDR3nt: TGTGCCAGCAGCGTAGGAGGACAGGTCACTGAAGCTTTCTTT; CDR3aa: CASSVGGQVTEAFF
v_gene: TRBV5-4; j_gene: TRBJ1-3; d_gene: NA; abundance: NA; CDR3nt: TGTGCCAGCAGCTTCCCCGGGGGCTCTGGAAACACCATATATTTT; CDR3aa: CASSFPGGSGNTIYF
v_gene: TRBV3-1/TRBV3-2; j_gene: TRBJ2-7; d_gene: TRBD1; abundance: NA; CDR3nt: TGTGCCAGCAGCTCGCAAAGCTCCGGGACAGGGGGTGATCGGTCCTACGAGCAGTACTTC; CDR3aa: CASSSQSSGTGGDRSYEQYF
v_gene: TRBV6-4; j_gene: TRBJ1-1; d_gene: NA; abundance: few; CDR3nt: TGTGCCAGCAGTGACGAGTATGGCACTGAAGCTTTCTTT; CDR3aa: CASSDEYGTEAFF
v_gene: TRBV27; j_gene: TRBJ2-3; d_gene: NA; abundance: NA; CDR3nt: TGTGCCAGCAGTTTAGGGAGGAGCACAGATACGCAGTATTTT; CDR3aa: CASSLGRSTDTQYF
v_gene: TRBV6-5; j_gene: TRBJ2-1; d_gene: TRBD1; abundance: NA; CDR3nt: TGTGCCAGCAGGTGGACAGGTGGGGATGAGCAGTTCTTC; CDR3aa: CASRWTGGDEQFF
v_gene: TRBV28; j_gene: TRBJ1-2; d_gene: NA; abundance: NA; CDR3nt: TGTGCCAGCAGTCTGACAGGCCCCTATGGCTACACCTTC; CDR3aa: CASSLTGPYGYTF
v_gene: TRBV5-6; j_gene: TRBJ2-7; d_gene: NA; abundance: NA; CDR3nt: TGTGCCAGCAGCTTGATCGGGAGCTCCTACGAGCAGTACTTC; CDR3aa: CASSLIGSSYEQYF
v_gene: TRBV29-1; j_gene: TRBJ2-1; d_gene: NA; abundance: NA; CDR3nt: TGCAGCGTTGTCGGCGGGGTAGGAGGGTACGATGAGCAGTTCTTC; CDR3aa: CSVVGGVGGYDEQFF
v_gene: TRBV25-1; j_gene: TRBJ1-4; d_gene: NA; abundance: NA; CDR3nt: TGTGCCAGCAGTGACCCCTCCCTCCCGAATGAAAAACTGTTTTTT; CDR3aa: CASSDPSLPNEKLFF
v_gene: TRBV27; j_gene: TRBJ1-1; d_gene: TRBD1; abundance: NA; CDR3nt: TGTGCCACGCAGGGACAGGGTAACACTGAAGCTTTCTTT; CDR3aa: CATQGQGNTEAFF
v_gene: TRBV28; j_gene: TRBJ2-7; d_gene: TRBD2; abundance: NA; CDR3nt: TGTGCCAGCAGTTTACGACTAGCGGGAGAGGTAAAGGGCTACGAGCAGTACTTC; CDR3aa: CASSLRLAGEVKGYEQYF
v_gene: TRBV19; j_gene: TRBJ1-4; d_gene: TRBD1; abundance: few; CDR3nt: TGTGCCAGTAGTAGTCAGGGGGACTATGAAAAACTGTTTTTT; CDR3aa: CASSSQGDYEKLFF
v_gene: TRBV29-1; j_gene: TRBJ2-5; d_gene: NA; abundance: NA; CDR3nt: TGCAGCGTAAGGGGGGGAGGACAAGAGACCCAGTACTTC; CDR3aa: CSVRGGGQETQYF
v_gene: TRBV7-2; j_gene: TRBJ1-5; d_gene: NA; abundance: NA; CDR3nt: TGTGCCAGCAGCTTGGGAGGGTGGCAGGGAAAGGCCCAGCATTTT; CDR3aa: CASSLGGWQGKAQHF
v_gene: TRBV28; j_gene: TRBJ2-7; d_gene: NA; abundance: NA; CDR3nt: TGTGCCAGCTCCCTGCGTTTCGAGCAGTACTTC; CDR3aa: CASSLRFEQYF
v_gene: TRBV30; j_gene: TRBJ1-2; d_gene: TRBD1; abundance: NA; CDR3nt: TGTGCCTGGAGTGTACCGACAGGGAGGAATGGCTACACCTTC; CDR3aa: CAWSVPTGRNGYTF
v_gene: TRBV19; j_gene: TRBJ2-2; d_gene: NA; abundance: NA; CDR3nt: TGTGCCAGTAGTATTCGGCGAGCGCCGAACACCGGGGAGCTGTTTTTT; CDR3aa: CASSIRRAPNTGELFF